Sequencing of this T cell receptor (beta chain) was carried out in a study of blood T cell repertoires in COVID-19. Study at large: Specimens from acute and convalescent COVID-19 originated in the United States, Italy and Spain.

CDR3 size: 16 residues. V dropped 2 bases and J dropped 2 bases, with 12 bases sitting between them. CDR1 and CDR2 from the germline V gene are SNHLY and FYNNEI. In the original analysis: Quantification of nucleated cells was approximated via reference gene primer amplification. Sequencing used immunoSEQ multiplex PCR; TCRdb keeps in-frame clones, though not all of them. The V and J calls and the clone size are those of that table, but D and trimming were determined from the DNA. The table has under 50,000 clones, over 90% seen once. This chain joins TRBV2 and TRBJ2-2; a weak D match, TRBD1 (6 bases). Sequencing input: peripheral blood. The sequence came from a man in his 60s with COVID-19, enrolled during active disease. The CDR3 reads CASSEQRTANTGELFF. The CDR3 DNA reads as TGTGCCAGCAGTGAACAGCGGACAGCCAACACCGGGGAGCTGTTTTTT. The full variable domain, rest sourced from reference TRBV2 and TRBJ2-2, is EPEVTQTPSHQVTQMGQEVILRCVPISNHLYFYWYRQILGQKVEFLVSFYNNEISEKSEIFDDQFSVERPDGSNFTLKIRSTKLEDSAMYFCASSEQRTANTGELFFGEGSRLTVL.